The next 20 T cell receptor beta chains were all read from a single sample in a study of T cell responses to AZD1222 COVID-19 vaccine. Assay used: immunoSEQ multiplex PCR; TCRdb lists only in-frame clones, some missing. The repertoire holds 150,000 to 200,000 clones, with 90% as singletons. The material was peripheral blood, obtained on day 0 of AZD1222 vaccination. Receptor source: an adult in good health.

The CDR3 region has the DNA TGTGCCAGCAGCTTATCATCGGGACTAGCGGGGGGTGAGACCCAGTACTTC. It encodes CASSLSSGLAGGETQYF. J is TRBJ2-5 and V is TRBV13; 15 positions agree with TRBD2. Germline V gene lookup returns CDR1 PRHDT and CDR2 FYEKMQ (reference sequence). CDR3 length: 17 amino acids. Trimming at V came to 2 bases and at J to 5 bases, leaving 6 bases not matched to a gene.

The rearrangement links TRBV10-2 to TRBJ2-3, with D tentatively TRBD1 (5 bases). Trimming pared 6 bases from V and 2 bases from J, leaving 9 bases between. CDR1 is WSHSY, CDR2 SAAADI, per germline. This CDR3 spans 13 amino acids. The CDR3 nucleotides are TGCGCCAGCAGCCAGGGTTACACAGATACGCAGTATTTT. It codes for CASSQGYTDTQYF.

The V call is TRBV3-1 (or the pseudogene TRBV3-2), the J call TRBJ1-3, with D tentatively TRBD1 (6 bases). The V and J ends lost 4 bases and 7 bases respectively, with 17 bases between them. CDR1 LGHDT and CDR2 YNNKEL come from the germline V gene (reference sequence). This CDR3 is 15 amino acids long. CDR3 bases: TGTGCCAGCAGCCCTCCAGGGGCGTGGGACAACACCATATATTTT. This translates into CASSPPGAWDNTIYF.

The chain employs TRBV4-1 and TRBJ1-4; TRBD1 matches at 7 bases. Trimming took 6 bases from V and 5 from J; bases not matched to a gene: 9. The CDR3 length is 15 residues. The germline V gene encodes CDR1 MGHRA and CDR2 YSYEKL. CDR3 bases: TGCGCCAGCAGTAATAGGGACAGACTAAATGAAAAACTGTTTTTT. Translated, it gives CASSNRDRLNEKLFF.

V is TRBV5-4 and J is TRBJ2-2; TRBD2 agrees at 7 bases. The CDR3 loop spans 15 amino acids. J gave up 5 bases and V 0 bases, and 4 bases lay outside the gene matches. Looked up from germline, CDR1 is SGHNT and CDR2 is YYREEE (reference sequence). CDR3 loop: CASSLALGGTGELFF. The CDR3 DNA is TGTGCCAGCAGCTTGGCTCTGGGGGGGACCGGGGAGCTGTTTTTT.

V gene TRBV9 combines with J gene TRBJ1-2, with TRBD1 as a possible D gene (6 bases). Germline assignment: CDR1 SGDLS and CDR2 YYNGEE. The CDR3 spans 12 residues. Trimming took 5 bases from V and 5 from J, leaving 10 bases between them. The DNA of the CDR3 is TGTGCCAGCAGAGGACAGAGATATGGCTACACCTTC. Its translation: CASRGQRYGYTF.

The gene calls are TRBV9 and TRBJ2-1, with D tentatively TRBD2 (7 bases). Trimming pared 6 bases from V and 2 bases from J, leaving 12 bases between. Germline V gives CDR1 SGDLS, CDR2 YYNGEE. This CDR3 is built from 14 residues. Here the CDR3 reads CASNSGGPYNEQFF. The CDR3 DNA reads TGTGCCAGCAACTCGGGGGGCCCCTACAATGAGCAGTTCTTC.

The chain has TRBV5-6 and TRBJ2-7; D is perhaps TRBD1 (6 bases). V was cut by 4 bases and J by 3 bases, with 14 bases left in between. The CDR3 spans 14 residues. Germline V CDR1 and CDR2: SGHDT, YYEEEE. CDR3 amino acids: CASSHPLGGYEQYF. The CDR3, as DNA: TGTGCCAGCAGCCATCCTCTAGGGGGCTACGAGCAGTACTTC. Combining the CDR3 with reference TRBV5-6 and TRBJ2-7 gives the whole variable domain DAGVTQSPTHLIKTRGQQVTLRCSPKSGHDTVSWYQQALGQGPQFIFQYYEEEERQRGNFPDRFSGHQFPNYSSELNVNALLLGDSALYLCASSHPLGGYEQYFGPGTRLTVT.

The chain is built from TRBV19 and TRBJ2-3, with no clear D. The CDR3 has 15 amino acids. Trimming removed 1 base from V and 6 bases from J, with 14 bases in between. Germline lookup yields CDR1 LNHDA and CDR2 SQIVND (reference sequence). DNA of the CDR3: TGTGCCAGTAGTATAGGACTGGCTAGTGGGGATACGCAGTATTTT. Translating gives CASSIGLASGDTQYF.

The V gene is TRBV15, the J gene TRBJ1-5, with unresolved D. The V end lost 0 bases, the J end lost 1 base, and 7 bases lay between the germline ends. The CDR3 totals 15 residues. CDR1 and CDR2 (germline): LNHNV, YYDKDF (reference sequence). CDR3 sequence: CATSREGLSNQPQHF. For the CDR3, the DNA is TGTGCCACCAGCAGAGAAGGGCTCAGCAATCAGCCCCAGCATTTT. Combining the CDR3 with reference TRBV15 and TRBJ1-5 gives the whole variable domain DAMVIQNPRYQVTQFGKPVTLSCSQTLNHNVMYWYQQKSSQAPKLLFHYYDKDFNNEADTPDNFQSRRPNTSFCFLDIRSPGLGDTAMYLCATSREGLSNQPQHFGDGTRLSIL.

This chain uses TRBV10-3 with TRBJ1-1; unclear D gene. Trimming cost V 0 bases and J 0 bases, with 8 bases left between them. Germline V gives CDR1 ENHRY, CDR2 SYGVKD. This CDR3 is 15 amino acids long. CDR3 residues: CAISESQVLNTEAFF. Written as DNA, the CDR3 is TGTGCCATCAGTGAGTCCCAGGTCTTGAACACTGAAGCTTTCTTT.

This clone came up once. This chain links TRBV10-3 with TRBJ2-7; D is undetermined. CDR3 size: 14 residues. Germline assignment: CDR1 ENHRY and CDR2 SYGVKD. V lost 6 bases and J 2 bases, leaving 14 bases between the germline ends. In DNA, the CDR3 is TGTGCCATCAGCGCAGGTGCGCCTACCTACGAGCAGTACTTC. Amino acids: CAISAGAPTYEQYF.

The rearrangement joins TRBV19 to TRBJ1-6, with D unclear. Per germline, CDR1 LNHDA and CDR2 SQIVND (reference sequence). The ends were cut back, 6 bases at V and 0 bases at J, with 9 bases in the middle. This CDR3 region has 15 residues. CDR3 DNA sequence: TGTGCCAGTAGCACGTATAGCTCCTATAATTCACCCCTCCACTTT. Protein product: CASSTYSSYNSPLHF.

The CDR3 here is CASSRQGDYGYTF. The CDR3 DNA follows: TGTGCCAGCAGTCGTCAGGGGGACTATGGCTACACCTTC. This chain connects TRBV6-5 to TRBJ1-2, with 7 bases aligning to TRBD1. V shed 5 bases, J shed 3 bases, and the junction held 3 bases outside the gene matches. CDR3 size: 13 residues. The germline gives CDR1 MNHEY, CDR2 SVGAGI.

The V gene is TRBV5-8, the J gene TRBJ2-7, with 7 bases fitting TRBD1. V dropped 9 bases and J dropped 2; count of bases not matched to a gene: 11. The CDR3 has 14 residues. Germline V CDR1 and CDR2: SGHTS, YDEGEE. Written as DNA, the CDR3 is TGTGCCACCGTCCGCAGGGGGATCGCCTACGAGCAGTACTTC. Its protein is CATVRRGIAYEQYF. The full variable domain, rest sourced from reference TRBV5-8 and TRBJ2-7, is EAGVTQSPTHLIKTRGQQATLRCSPISGHTSVYWYQQALGLGLQFLLWYDEGEERNRGNFPPRFSGRQFPNYSSELNVNALELEDSALYLCATVRRGIAYEQYFGPGTRLTVT.

The V gene is TRBV24-1, the J gene TRBJ2-1, with TRBD2 identical over 15 bases. V shed 3 bases and J 6 bases; nucleotides not matched to a gene: 5. The CDR3 runs to 17 residues. CDR1 KGHDR and CDR2 SFDVKD come from the germline V gene. CDR3 in DNA: TGTGCCACCAGTGATGGACTAGCGGGGGGGCCGGGCAATGAGCAGTTCTTC. As protein: CATSDGLAGGPGNEQFF.

This chain joins TRBV24-1 and TRBJ2-1; D might be TRBD1 (6 bases). Trimming left V 1 base short and J 15 bases short, with 15 bases between. Germline values: CDR1 KGHDR, CDR2 SFDVKD. The CDR3 sequence is 13 residues long. The DNA for the CDR3 is TGTGCCACCAGTGATTTTCAGGGGTTGGGATTGTTCTTC. Amino acids: CATSDFQGLGLFF.

This clone appeared once. The genes are TRBV2 and TRBJ1-6; no clear D. Germline loops: CDR1 SNHLY, CDR2 FYNNEI. The CDR3 is made up of 14 amino acids. The V and J ends lost 3 bases and 7 bases respectively, with 10 bases between them. The CDR3 DNA follows: TGTGCCAGCAGTGATCGGCCGAGGAATTCACCCCTCCACTTT. As protein: CASSDRPRNSPLHF.

The chain joins TRBV21-1 to TRBJ2-7. TRBV21-1 is a pseudogene. This CDR3 comprises 15 residues. CDR3 bases: TGTGCCAGCAGCTCAACAGAAGGGAACGTCTACGAGCAGTACTTC. It encodes CASSSTEGNVYEQYF.

The chain carries TRBV18 and TRBJ1-3; possibly TRBD1 for D (5 bases). V was shortened by 3 bases and J by 2 bases, with 5 bases between the two germline ends. The CDR3 has 13 amino acids. The germline V gene has CDR1 KGHSH and CDR2 LQKENI. CDR3 in amino acids: CASSPGPGNTIYF. CDR3 nucleotide sequence: TGTGCCAGCTCACCGGGACCTGGAAACACCATATATTTT.